This TCR beta chain was retrieved from a study of cytomegalovirus exposure and HLA in healthy donors. Study outcomes and limitations: TRBV6-2, TRBV6-3 and some other V segments were excluded as indistinguishable. Immune exposure data for these donors was limited to CMV serostatus.

On this clone itself: Its antigen remains unknown.

Germline lookup yields CDR1 SNHLY and CDR2 FYNNEI. The CDR3 has 15 residues. V gave up 2 bases and J gave up 7 bases, with 12 bases separating them. A multiplex PCR was run with 60 Vbeta primers and 13 Jbeta primers. TCRdb's copy holds only in-frame clones and misses some; the assay was immunoSEQ multiplex PCR. The profile shows some 140,000 clones, 70% to 80% of them singletons. This clonotype originated in a female donor in good health and CMV-seronegative. The rearrangement uses TRBV2 and TRBJ1-6; the D gene is possibly TRBD1 (6 bases). Sequencing was done on a sample of PBMCs. Here the CDR3 reads CASSERAGENSPLHF. DNA of the CDR3: TGTGCCAGCAGTGAAAGGGCAGGGGAGAATTCACCCCTCCACTTT.